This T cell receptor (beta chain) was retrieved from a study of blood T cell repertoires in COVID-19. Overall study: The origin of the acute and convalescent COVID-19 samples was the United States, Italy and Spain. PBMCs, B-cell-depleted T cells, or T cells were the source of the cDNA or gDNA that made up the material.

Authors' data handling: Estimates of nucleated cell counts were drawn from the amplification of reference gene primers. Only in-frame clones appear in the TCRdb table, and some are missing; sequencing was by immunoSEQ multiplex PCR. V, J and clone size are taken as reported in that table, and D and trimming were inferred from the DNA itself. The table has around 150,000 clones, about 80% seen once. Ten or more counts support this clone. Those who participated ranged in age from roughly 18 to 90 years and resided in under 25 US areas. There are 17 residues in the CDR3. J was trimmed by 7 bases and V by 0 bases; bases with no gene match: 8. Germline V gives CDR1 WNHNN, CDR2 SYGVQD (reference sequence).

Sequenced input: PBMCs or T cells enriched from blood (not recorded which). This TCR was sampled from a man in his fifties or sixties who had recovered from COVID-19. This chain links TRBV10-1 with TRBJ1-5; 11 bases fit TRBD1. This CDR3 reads CASSESTGTGGEQPQHF. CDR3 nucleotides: TGCGCCAGCAGTGAGTCGACCGGGACAGGGGGAGAGCAGCCCCAGCATTTT.